The rows below give T cell receptor beta chains drawn from one sample of a study of patients and donors after allogeneic stem cell transplantation. TCRdb reprocessed the RT-PCR reads with MiXCR, giving one entry per CDR3 protein. The sample consists of about 200,000 distinct CDR3 sequences, 40% to 45% of them appearing once. Sequenced input: blood, either unsorted or a sorted T cell fraction (not recorded which). The receptors here all came from a human donor who was either an allogeneic HSCT recipient or a stem cell or donor lymphocyte infusion donor (not recorded which). It is not recorded whose cells these are; they may come from a transplant donor. Each CDR3 is given with its conserved first and last residue. A D gene is named only where the DNA matches it firmly. Only some rows state a clone size, as once, few, many or a class for expanded clones.

j_call | v_call | d_call | clone_size | cdr3_nt | cdr3_aa
TRBJ2-1 | TRBV6-2/TRBV6-3 | NA | NA | TGTGCCAGCAGTTACTCGATTTGGCTTCGGCAGTTCTTC | CASSYSIWLRQFF
TRBJ1-2 | TRBV15 | NA | NA | TGTGCCACCAGCACCAGGGTTAACGATGGCTACACCTTC | CATSTRVNDGYTF
TRBJ2-7 | TRBV7-9 | NA | NA | TGTGCCAGCAGCCGATTTCTAACCCCCTACGAGCAGTACTTC | CASSRFLTPYEQYF
TRBJ1-1 | TRBV7-9 | TRBD1 | NA | TGTGCCAGCAGCCTCCTCGACAGGGAATGGACTGAAGCTTTCTTT | CASSLLDREWTEAFF
TRBJ2-7 | TRBV3-1 | TRBD2 | few | TGTGCCAGCAGCCCTCCACCGGGACTAGCCACCTACGAGCAGTACTTC | CASSPPPGLATYEQYF
TRBJ2-5 | TRBV7-2 | NA | NA | TGTGCCAGCAGCCTCCGGTGGGCACTCCAAGAGACCCAGTACTTC | CASSLRWALQETQYF
TRBJ1-3 | TRBV30 | NA | few | TGTGCCTGGAGCTCAGCCTTCTCTGGAAACACCATATATTTT | CAWSSAFSGNTIYF
TRBJ1-1 | TRBV5-1 | TRBD1 | NA | TGCGCCAGCAGCTTTTATCTCCCGGGACAGGGGAACACTGAAGCTTTCTTT | CASSFYLPGQGNTEAFF
TRBJ2-3 | TRBV12-3/TRBV12-4 | NA | few | TGTGCCAGCAGTCCAAAGGACAACCCTCTAAGCACAGATACGCAGTATTTT | CASSPKDNPLSTDTQYF
TRBJ1-1 | TRBV4-3 | NA | few | TGCGCCAGCAGCCTATCGGGAACGGCTGAAGCTTTCTTT | CASSLSGTAEAFF
TRBJ2-1 | TRBV7-9 | NA | NA | TGTGCCAGCAGCTTTCTAGCGGGACAGGCCTACAATGAGCAGTTCTTC | CASSFLAGQAYNEQFF
TRBJ1-2 | TRBV28 | NA | NA | TGTGCCAGCAGTTCAGACACCGTTATGAAGCAGGGCTACACCTTC | CASSSDTVMKQGYTF
TRBJ1-1 | TRBV11-1 | NA | few | TGTGCCAGCAGCCCCCATGGGGCGGTGCTTAACACTGAAGCTTTCTTT | CASSPHGAVLNTEAFF
TRBJ2-5 | TRBV9 | TRBD1 | NA | TGTGCCAGCAGCGTCGGACAGGGGAAAGAGACCCAGTACTTC | CASSVGQGKETQYF
TRBJ2-1 | TRBV6-2/TRBV6-3 | NA | NA | TGTGCCAGCAGGCGTGGGGGAGACTACTACAATGAGCAGTTCTTC | CASRRGGDYYNEQFF
TRBJ1-4 | TRBV5-6 | NA | few | TGTGCCAGCAGCTTTTTAAAAGTAGGGGGGATGAGTGAAAAACTGTTTTTT | CASSFLKVGGMSEKLFF
TRBJ1-2 | TRBV7-9 | NA | few | TGTGCCAGCAGCCTCGGCGGTGGGGCAGCAGCTAACTATGGCTACACCTTC | CASSLGGGAAANYGYTF
TRBJ2-1 | TRBV29-1 | NA | few | TGCAGCGTTGAGTCTTTCTCCTACAATGAGCAGTTCTTC | CSVESFSYNEQFF
TRBJ1-2 | TRBV27 | NA | few | TGTGCCAGCTTCTCTTTACTGGGGGGACCCGCTAACTATGGCTACACCTTC | CASFSLLGGPANYGYTF
TRBJ1-3 | TRBV12-3/TRBV12-4 | NA | few | TGTGCCAGCAGTCACCCGGTGGACAGTGGAAACACCATATATTTT | CASSHPVDSGNTIYF
TRBJ1-1 | TRBV27 | NA | NA | TGTGCCGCCGGCGGGGACTCGTCGGTCACTGAAGCTTTCTTT | CAAGGDSSVTEAFF
TRBJ2-5 | TRBV4-1 | NA | NA | TGCGCCAGCAGCCAAGAAGAGGCAGCAGGGGCGACCCAGTACTTC | CASSQEEAAGATQYF